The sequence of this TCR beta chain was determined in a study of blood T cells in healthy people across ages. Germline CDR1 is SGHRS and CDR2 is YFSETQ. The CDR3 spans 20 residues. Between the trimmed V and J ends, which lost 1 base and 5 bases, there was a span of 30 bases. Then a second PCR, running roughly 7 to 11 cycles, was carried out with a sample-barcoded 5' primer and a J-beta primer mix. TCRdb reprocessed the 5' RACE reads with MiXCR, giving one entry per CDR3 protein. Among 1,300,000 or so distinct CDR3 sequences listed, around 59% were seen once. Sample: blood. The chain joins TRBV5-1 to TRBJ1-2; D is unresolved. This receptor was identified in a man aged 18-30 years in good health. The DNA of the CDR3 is TGCGCCAGCAGCTTGTTGTCGATGGACTACACAGAAATAACCTCGTATGGCTACACCTTC. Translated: CASSLLSMDYTEITSYGYTF.